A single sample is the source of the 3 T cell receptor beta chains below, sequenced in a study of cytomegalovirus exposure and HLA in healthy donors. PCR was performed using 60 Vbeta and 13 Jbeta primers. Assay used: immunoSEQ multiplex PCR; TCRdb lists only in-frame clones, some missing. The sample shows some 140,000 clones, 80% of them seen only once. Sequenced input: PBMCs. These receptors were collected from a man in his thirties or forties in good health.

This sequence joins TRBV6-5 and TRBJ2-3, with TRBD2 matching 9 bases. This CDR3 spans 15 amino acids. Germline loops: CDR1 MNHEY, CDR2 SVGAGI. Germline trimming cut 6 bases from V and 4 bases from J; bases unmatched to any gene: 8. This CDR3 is CASRYSGSNPDTQYF. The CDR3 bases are TGTGCCAGCAGGTATAGCGGGAGTAATCCAGATACGCAGTATTTT.

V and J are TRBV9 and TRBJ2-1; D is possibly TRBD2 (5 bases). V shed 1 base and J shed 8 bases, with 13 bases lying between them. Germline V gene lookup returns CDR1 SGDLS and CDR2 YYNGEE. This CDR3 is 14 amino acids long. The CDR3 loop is CASSVRGFGDEQFF. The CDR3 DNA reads TGTGCCAGCAGCGTACGCGGGTTTGGGGATGAGCAGTTCTTC.

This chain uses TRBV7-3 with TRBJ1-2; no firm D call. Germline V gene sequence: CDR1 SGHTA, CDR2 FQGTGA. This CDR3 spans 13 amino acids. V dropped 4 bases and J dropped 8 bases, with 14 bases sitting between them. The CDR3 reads CASSSQELGGYTF. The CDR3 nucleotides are TGTGCCAGCAGCTCCCAGGAACTTGGGGGCTACACCTTC.